This passage covers 7 T cell receptor beta chains from one sample sequenced in a study of blood T cell repertoires in COVID-19. Generated by immunoSEQ multiplex PCR, the TCRdb table keeps only in-frame clones and is missing some. The data contain more than 250,000 clones, 85% to 90% of them singletons. The sequenced material came from PBMCs or T cells enriched from blood (not recorded which). The receptor set was obtained from a woman aged 18-35 years with acute COVID-19.

This sequence joins TRBV7-8 and TRBJ2-1; unclear D gene. Per the germline V gene, CDR1 is SGHVS and CDR2 is FQNEAQ. V lost 0 bases and J 0 bases, leaving 12 bases between the germline ends. This CDR3 has 17 residues. The CDR3 nucleotides read TGTGCCAGCAGCTTAGCGCAAGGTAGGAGCTCCTACAATGAGCAGTTCTTC. Translated, it gives CASSLAQGRSSYNEQFF. Using reference TRBV7-8 and TRBJ2-1 for the parts outside the CDR3, the full variable domain is GAGVSQSPRYKVAKRGQDVALRCDPISGHVSLFWYQQALGQGPEFLTYFQNEAQLDKSGLPSDRFFAERPEGSVSTLKIQRTQQEDSAVYLCASSLAQGRSSYNEQFFGPGTRLTVL.

This CDR3 reads CASSATGVTEAFF. The CDR3 DNA is TGTGCCAGCAGCGCCACAGGGGTGACTGAAGCTTTCTTT. V gene TRBV11-2 combines with J gene TRBJ1-1, with 7 bases matching TRBD1. Germline assignment: CDR1 SGHAT and CDR2 FQNNGV. V trimming: 5 bases; J trimming: 5 bases; junction bases outside the gene matches: 5. This CDR3 is 13 amino acids long.

The chain joins TRBV29-1 to TRBJ2-5, with 7 bases identical to TRBD1. The germline V gene encodes CDR1 SQVTM and CDR2 ANQGSEA. V was clipped by 8 bases and J by 2 bases; unmatched bases: 14. CDR3 size: 15 residues. The CDR3 loop is CSSLGNPGQQETQYF. In nucleotides, the CDR3 is TGCAGCTCGTTGGGGAACCCGGGACAGCAAGAGACCCAGTACTTC.

J is TRBJ2-1 and V is TRBV6-5; 12 bases are shared with TRBD1. J gave up 6 bases and V 6 bases, and 3 bases lay outside the gene matches. CDR1 is MNHEY and CDR2 is SVGAGI in the germline V gene. The CDR3 extends over 14 amino acids. In DNA, the CDR3 is TGTGCCAGCAGAAGGGACAGGGGGCCCAATGAGCAGTTCTTC. Amino acids: CASRRDRGPNEQFF.

A few counts support this clone. The V and J genes are TRBV6-5 and TRBJ2-3, with TRBD1 matching over 9 bases. Germline values: CDR1 MNHEY, CDR2 SVGAGI. The V and J ends lost 6 bases and 5 bases, in that order; junction bases with no gene match: 9. The CDR3 contains 15 residues. The CDR3 spells CASSFRTGEGDTQYF. The CDR3 nucleotides read TGTGCCAGCAGCTTCCGGACAGGGGAAGGAGATACGCAGTATTTT.

The chain couples TRBV11-3 to TRBJ2-1; D might be TRBD1 (7 bases). CDR3 length: 15 amino acids. The V gene's germline CDR1 is SGHNT and CDR2 YENEEA. The V and J ends lost 5 bases and 5 bases respectively, with 16 bases between them. The CDR3 spells CASSPRQGGHNEQFF. The CDR3 coding sequence is TGTGCCAGCAGCCCACGACAGGGAGGACACAATGAGCAGTTCTTC.

The chain carries TRBV19 and TRBJ2-7; no clear D gene. Trimming removed 2 bases from V and 1 base from J, with 9 bases in between. Germline CDR1 and CDR2: LNHDA and SQIVND (reference sequence). There are 14 residues in the CDR3. The CDR3 DNA sequence: TGTGCCAGTAGTATATTTCACGGGTCCTACGAGCAGTACTTC. This gives the protein CASSIFHGSYEQYF.